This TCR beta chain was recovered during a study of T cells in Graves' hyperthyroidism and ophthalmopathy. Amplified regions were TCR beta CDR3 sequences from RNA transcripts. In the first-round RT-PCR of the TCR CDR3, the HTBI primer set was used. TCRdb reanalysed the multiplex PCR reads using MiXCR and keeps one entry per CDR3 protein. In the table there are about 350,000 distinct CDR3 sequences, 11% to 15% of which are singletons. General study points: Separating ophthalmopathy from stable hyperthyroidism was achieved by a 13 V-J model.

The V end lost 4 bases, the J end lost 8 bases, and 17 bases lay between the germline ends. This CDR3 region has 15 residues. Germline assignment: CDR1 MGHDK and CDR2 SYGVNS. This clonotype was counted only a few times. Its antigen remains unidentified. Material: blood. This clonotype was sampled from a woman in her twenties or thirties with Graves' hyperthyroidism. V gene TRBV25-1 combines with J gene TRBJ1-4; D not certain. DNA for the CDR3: TGTGCCAGCAGTGTAGGGTGGGCTGGTAGGGAAAAACTGTTTTTT. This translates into CASSVGWAGREKLFF.